This T cell receptor (beta chain) was identified during a study of T cell repertoires in cytomegalovirus infection. Background on the study: CMV infection together with matching HLA type was indicated by public TCR beta signatures.

With respect to this clonotype: What it recognizes is unknown.

Each CDR3 protein is one row after TCRdb ran MiXCR on the reads. Here the sample spans fewer than 1,000,000 distinct CDR3 sequences, roughly 30% being singletons. Overall study results and limits: Adding up the frequency of public TCR beta families identified people who carried CMV plus the relevant HLA. Dominating the ex vivo response were HLA-C-restricted CMV-specific TCR beta clonotypes.

Germline V gene sequence: CDR1 SEHNR, CDR2 FQNEAQ (reference sequence). The length of the CDR3 is 15 residues. V was cut by 5 bases and J by 4 bases, with 15 bases left in between. The chain couples TRBV7-9 to TRBJ1-5; D perhaps matches TRBD1 (5 bases). The sequencing here drew on cultured CD8+ T cells from PBMCs, taken from culture after CMV antigen stimulation. The TCR sequence derives from a human donor in good health (CMV status not recorded). Some clones in this sample may be carry-over from other donors' samples. The CDR3 is CASSGPGRENQPQHF. CDR3 bases: TGTGCCAGCAGCGGGCCGGGGCGAGAAAATCAGCCCCAGCATTTT. Together with reference TRBV7-9 and TRBJ1-5, the CDR3 gives the full variable domain: DTGVSQNPRHKITKRGQNVTFRCDPISEHNRLYWYRQTLGQGPEFLTYFQNEAQLEKSRLLSDRFSAERPKGSFSTLEIQRTEQGDSAMYLCASSGPGRENQPQHFGDGTRLSIL.